This record covers a single TCR beta chain. A much more abundant neighbour one base away suggests this may be a read error. Documented time point: patch test 2, 6 weeks after DPC sensitization. Treatment reported: therapeutic diphenylcyclopropenone sensitization with weekly scalp DPC. V lost 3 bases to trimming and J lost 0 bases, with 13 bases between them. The CDR3 is 16 residues long. Germline lookup yields CDR1 SGHNT and CDR2 YYREEE (reference sequence). A single record per CDR3 protein comes from TCRdb applying MiXCR to the RACE reads. The sample records fewer than 80,000 distinct CDR3 sequences, over 9% being singletons. The data are from a study of human T cells and chemical hapten exposure.

The sequence was collected from a woman aged 45-65 years with alopecia areata. Some clones in this sample may be carry-over from other donors' samples. The source material was whole blood, sampled in connection with sensitization to the hapten diphenylcyclopropenone (DPC). This sequence joins TRBV5-4 and TRBJ1-3; the D is unclear. Here the CDR3 reads CASSSRGTYSGNTIYF. The DNA of the CDR3 is TGTGCCAGCAGCTCACGGGGTACCTACTCTGGAAACACCATATATTTT.